One and the same sample provided the 32 T cell receptor beta chains below, sequenced in a study of shared clonotypes between healthy human individuals. Naivety among CD8 cells was defined by CD45RO negativity and positive CCR7 selection, thereby excluding terminally differentiated effector memory CD45RA+ cells. The table came from immunoSEQ multiplex PCR; TCRdb's copy has only in-frame clones and leaves some out. The repertoire holds just over 2,000,000 clones, with about 95% as singletons. The specimen was naive CD8+ T cells sorted from blood. All receptors come from a young man in good health.

The chain carries TRBV2 and TRBJ1-2; possibly TRBD1 for D (6 bases). The CDR3 loop spans 13 amino acids. Trimming cost V 11 bases and J 3 bases, with 16 bases left between them. Germline CDR1 SNHLY, CDR2 FYNNEI. Here the CDR3 DNA reads TGTGCCTCCCAGGACAACAGGGACTATGGCTACACCTTC. As protein: CASQDNRDYGYTF.

A remark on this clone: Other DNA sequences in this sample translate to the same CDR3. This chain uses TRBV4-1 with TRBJ1-5, with D possibly TRBD1 on 5 matching bases. CDR1 is MGHRA, CDR2 YSYEKL, per germline. The CDR3 contains 15 residues. V was clipped by 1 base and J by 7 bases, with 14 bases between them. In DNA form, the CDR3 reads TGCGCCAGCAGCCAAGTGTCGCAGGGTAACCAGCCCCAGCATTTT. Translating it yields CASSQVSQGNQPQHF.

CDR3 residues: CASSVGSSGPATDTQYF. The CDR3 DNA sequence: TGTGCCAGCAGCGTAGGGTCGAGCGGGCCCGCCACAGATACGCAGTATTTT. The genes are TRBV9 and TRBJ2-3, with D possibly being TRBD2 (6 bases). Germline V gives CDR1 SGDLS, CDR2 YYNGEE. The V and J ends lost 0 bases and 2 bases respectively, with 16 bases between them. The length of the CDR3 is 17 residues.

V is TRBV27 and J is TRBJ1-1, with D unresolved. V lost 7 bases and J lost 3, with 15 bases in between. CDR1 is MNHEY, CDR2 SMNVEV, per germline (reference sequence). CDR3 length: 14 residues. As DNA, the CDR3 is TGTGCCAGCACCGTCACCGGAGGGCACACTGAAGCTTTCTTT. Amino acid sequence: CASTVTGGHTEAFF.

J is TRBJ1-4 and V is TRBV2, with D perhaps TRBD1 (5 bases). Trimming removed 5 bases from V and 3 bases from J, with 13 bases in between. Looked up from germline, CDR1 is SNHLY and CDR2 is FYNNEI. This CDR3 comprises 15 residues. Here the CDR3 DNA reads TGTGCCAGCAGTCCCCCCGGGGGAGCTAATGAAAAACTGTTTTTT. This codes for CASSPPGGANEKLFF. The whole variable domain, remainder taken from reference TRBV2 and TRBJ1-4, is EPEVTQTPSHQVTQMGQEVILRCVPISNHLYFYWYRQILGQKVEFLVSFYNNEISEKSEIFDDQFSVERPDGSNFTLKIRSTKLEDSAMYFCASSPPGGANEKLFFGSGTQLSVL.

The V gene is TRBV9, the J gene TRBJ1-3; possibly TRBD1 for D (6 bases). CDR3 length equals 16 residues. Germline CDR1 is SGDLS and CDR2 is YYNGEE. The ends were cut back, 3 bases at V and 0 bases at J, with 13 bases in the middle. DNA of the CDR3: TGTGCCAGCAGCGGACCGACAGGTGTCTCTGGAAACACCATATATTTT. Translated, it gives CASSGPTGVSGNTIYF. Supplemented by reference TRBV9 and TRBJ1-3, the full variable domain reads DSGVTQTPKHLITATGQRVTLRCSPRSGDLSVYWYQQSLDQGLQFLIQYYNGEERAKGNILERFSAQQFPDLHSELNLSSLELGDSALYFCASSGPTGVSGNTIYFGEGSWLTVV.

This sequence joins TRBV9 and TRBJ2-5; possibly TRBD2 for D (6 bases). Trimming cost V 0 bases and J 5 bases, with 11 bases left between them. The CDR3 sequence is 14 residues long. Germline V gene data show CDR1 as SGDLS and CDR2 as YYNGEE. CDR3 bases: TGTGCCAGCAGCGTAGGCGGGGTATGGGAGACCCAGTACTTC. Protein: CASSVGGVWETQYF.

This chain links TRBV28 with TRBJ1-1; 8 nucleotides align to TRBD1. The trim removed 6 bases at V and 1 base at J, leaving 4 bases unmatched. CDR1 is MDHEN and CDR2 is SYDVKM in the germline V gene. This CDR3 is 14 amino acids long. The CDR3 sequence is CASSSGGSNTEAFF. CDR3 nucleotide sequence: TGTGCCAGCAGCTCAGGGGGCTCGAACACTGAAGCTTTCTTT.

The rearrangement uses TRBV7-2 and TRBJ2-2; D is possibly TRBD1 (6 bases). This CDR3 region has 16 residues. V lost 5 bases to trimming and J lost 3 bases, with 16 bases between them. Germline CDR1 is SGHTA and CDR2 is FQGNSA. In DNA form, the CDR3 reads TGTGCCAGCAGCGTAGGGGAGTCAGGGGACACCGGGGAGCTGTTTTTT. Its translation is CASSVGESGDTGELFF.

Details on this clone: Other DNA sequences in this sample translate to the same CDR3. The chain couples TRBV6-5 to TRBJ2-7; 12 bases line up with TRBD2. Germline CDR1 and CDR2: MNHEY and SVGAGI. V dropped 0 bases and J dropped 3; count of bases not matched to a gene: 3. The CDR3 length is 16 residues. The CDR3 reads CASSYSGTSGFYEQYF. CDR3 DNA sequence: TGTGCCAGCAGTTACTCCGGGACTAGCGGGTTCTACGAGCAGTACTTC.

This chain joins TRBV15 and TRBJ1-2; unclear D gene. The CDR3 loop spans 13 amino acids. CDR1 is LNHNV, CDR2 YYDKDF, per germline (reference sequence). Trimming shortened V by 1 base and J by 2 bases, and 5 bases separated the two germline ends. Written as DNA, the CDR3 is TGTGCCACCAGCAGAGCTGCCAACTATGGCTACACCTTC. Translation gives CATSRAANYGYTF.

V and J are TRBV28 and TRBJ1-2; 10 nucleotides match TRBD1. Germline CDR1 reads MDHEN; CDR2 reads SYDVKM. V lost 4 bases to trimming and J lost 3 bases; unmatched junction nucleotides: 11. This CDR3 has 17 residues. The CDR3 DNA is TGTGCCAGCAGTTATCGGGACAGGGGCGACTGGTACTATGGCTACACCTTC. This encodes CASSYRDRGDWYYGYTF.

The chain links TRBV25-1 to TRBJ1-2; D is undetermined. Trimming cost V 7 bases and J 2 bases, with 11 bases left between them. The germline gives CDR1 MGHDK, CDR2 SYGVNS. The CDR3 extends over 13 amino acids. The CDR3 sequence is CASIDPRNYGYTF. The CDR3 DNA reads TGTGCCAGCATCGACCCCCGAAACTATGGCTACACCTTC.

The chain uses TRBV29-1 and TRBJ2-5, with 8 bases lining up with TRBD1. The CDR3 loop spans 14 amino acids. Germline trimming cut 6 bases from V and 5 bases from J; bases unmatched to any gene: 11. The germline gives CDR1 SQVTM, CDR2 ANQGSEA. CDR3 coding DNA: TGCAGCGTCCCACAGCCAGGGGGCCTTGAGACCCAGTACTTC. This sequence encodes CSVPQPGGLETQYF.

The chain is built from TRBV4-1 and TRBJ2-1; D not resolved. The V gene's germline CDR1 is MGHRA and CDR2 YSYEKL. V dropped 0 bases and J dropped 7 bases, with 10 bases sitting between them. The CDR3 is 14 amino acids. The CDR3 region has the DNA TGCGCCAGCAGCCAAGAGAACCTAGGGAATGAGCAGTTCTTC. This codes for CASSQENLGNEQFF.

With respect to this clone: This specimen includes other DNA sequences encoding the same CDR3. V usage is TRBV9 and J usage is TRBJ2-2; 7 bases agree with TRBD2. The trim removed 2 bases at V and 4 bases at J, leaving 2 bases unmatched. CDR3 length: 14 amino acids. Germline V gene data show CDR1 as SGDLS and CDR2 as YYNGEE. The CDR3 loop reads CASSVGGGTGELFF. The CDR3 nucleotides are TGTGCCAGCAGCGTCGGCGGGGGCACCGGGGAGCTGTTTTTT.

This clone was seen once. The rearrangement links TRBV19 to TRBJ1-4; 9 nucleotides match TRBD1. The germline V gene encodes CDR1 LNHDA and CDR2 SQIVND (reference sequence). CDR3 length: 13 amino acids. V was clipped by 5 bases and J by 9 bases; unmatched bases: 4. The CDR3 DNA reads as TGTGCCAGTAGTTCCGGACAGGGGCAAAAACTGTTTTTT. This sequence encodes CASSSGQGQKLFF.

As to this clone: Different DNA sequences within this sample yield the same CDR3. The gene calls are TRBV19 and TRBJ2-7; TRBD1 agrees at 7 bases. This CDR3 contains 14 residues. Germline V gene sequence: CDR1 LNHDA, CDR2 SQIVND (reference sequence). V shed 2 bases, J shed 3 bases, and the junction held 4 bases outside the gene matches. Written as DNA, the CDR3 is TGTGCCAGTAGTATAACAGGGGCTGGCTACGAGCAGTACTTC. Translating it yields CASSITGAGYEQYF. Filled out from reference TRBV19 and TRBJ2-7, the complete variable domain reads DGGITQSPKYLFRKEGQNVTLSCEQNLNHDAMYWYRQDPGQGLRLIYYSQIVNDFQKGDIAEGYSVSREKKESFPLTVTSAQKNPTAFYLCASSITGAGYEQYFGPGTRLTVT.

This clone was picked up one time. The gene calls are TRBV4-1 and TRBJ1-1; D not certain. The length of the CDR3 is 14 residues. The germline V gene has CDR1 MGHRA and CDR2 YSYEKL. Between the trimmed V and J ends, which lost 4 bases and 0 bases, there was a span of 9 bases. For the CDR3, the DNA is TGCGCCAGCAGCCCGAGGGAATTGAACACTGAAGCTTTCTTT. This codes for CASSPRELNTEAFF.

This chain joins TRBV28 and TRBJ2-1, with D unclear. Germline V gene data show CDR1 as MDHEN and CDR2 as SYDVKM. The CDR3 has 13 residues. The V gene lost 1 base and the J gene lost 4 bases, with 5 bases spanning the gap. The CDR3 reads CASSLSHYNEQFF. CDR3 coding DNA: TGTGCCAGCAGTTTATCCCATTACAATGAGCAGTTCTTC.

The chain uses TRBV7-9 and TRBJ2-7; 13 positions agree with TRBD2. The CDR3 extends over 17 amino acids. Trimming removed 4 bases from V and 1 base from J; junction bases left unmatched: 7. Germline CDR1 SEHNR, CDR2 FQNEAQ (reference sequence). The CDR3 nucleotides read TGTGCCAGCAGCTCTTGGACTAGCGGGAGCGCGTCCTACGAGCAGTACTTC. It specifies CASSSWTSGSASYEQYF.

J is TRBJ2-3 and V is TRBV7-8; D gene ambiguous. This CDR3 has 15 residues. Germline V lookup: CDR1 SGHVS, CDR2 FQNEAQ. Trimming took 5 bases from V and 4 from J, leaving 16 bases between them. The CDR3 DNA reads TGTGCCAGCAGCCTTTTTGACATAACCCCAGATACGCAGTATTTT. Protein sequence: CASSLFDITPDTQYF.

The J gene is TRBJ2-3, the V gene TRBV7-6; a weak D match, TRBD2 (6 bases). The CDR3 has 15 amino acids. CDR1 is SGHVS, CDR2 FNYEAQ, per germline. Deletions cut 1 base from V and 0 bases from J, with 8 bases between. In nucleotides, the CDR3 is TGTGCCAGCAGCTTAGTGGCGGGGAGCACAGATACGCAGTATTTT. It encodes CASSLVAGSTDTQYF.

V gene TRBV7-8 combines with J gene TRBJ2-7; D unresolved. Trimming left V 3 bases short and J 3 bases short, with 18 bases between. From germline, CDR1 is SGHVS and CDR2 FQNEAQ. There are 16 residues in the CDR3. The DNA of the CDR3 is TGTGCCAGCAGCTTTAACCCCACAGCAGGAGACTACGAGCAGTACTTC. Its protein product is CASSFNPTAGDYEQYF.

The CDR3 region has the DNA TGTGCCAGCAGAGCAGGGGGGGAGAACACTGAAGCTTTCTTT. Translation gives CASRAGGENTEAFF. The chain has TRBV2 and TRBJ1-1; 7 bases map to TRBD1. Looked up from germline, CDR1 is SNHLY and CDR2 is FYNNEI. The length of the CDR3 is 14 residues. V gave up 6 bases and J gave up 1 base; unmatched junction bases: 5.

A remark on this clone: In the same sample, other DNA sequences code for this CDR3. The rearrangement uses TRBV13 and TRBJ1-1; D is undetermined. The V end lost 0 bases, the J end lost 5 bases, and 4 bases lay between the germline ends. This CDR3 has 12 amino acids. The germline V gene encodes CDR1 PRHDT and CDR2 FYEKMQ (reference sequence). The CDR3 sequence: CASSLGATEAFF. The CDR3 region has the DNA TGTGCCAGCAGCTTAGGAGCGACTGAAGCTTTCTTT.

Details on this clone: Other DNA sequences in the sample encode the same CDR3. The chain recombines TRBV4-1 with TRBJ1-1; tentatively, D is TRBD1 (5 bases). The V gene's germline CDR1 is MGHRA and CDR2 YSYEKL. The CDR3 sequence is 14 residues long. Trimming removed 1 base at V and 1 base at J, with 7 bases between. The CDR3 here is CASSQVGENTEAFF. In nucleotides, the CDR3 is TGCGCCAGCAGCCAAGTAGGGGAGAACACTGAAGCTTTCTTT.

The J gene is TRBJ2-3, the V gene TRBV7-2; 14 bases line up with TRBD2. From germline, CDR1 is SGHTA and CDR2 FQGNSA. V dropped 5 bases and J dropped 4; count of bases not matched to a gene: 8. This CDR3 region has 17 residues. Here the CDR3 reads CASSPLWGLAGADTQYF. The DNA for the CDR3 is TGTGCCAGCAGCCCTTTATGGGGACTAGCGGGAGCAGATACGCAGTATTTT.

The chain recombines TRBV27 with TRBJ2-7, with TRBD1 matching over 9 bases. CDR1 is MNHEY and CDR2 is SMNVEV in the germline V gene (reference sequence). V lost 8 bases to trimming and J lost 2 bases; unmatched junction nucleotides: 13. The CDR3 contains 16 residues. CDR3 loop: CASQPALGQGPYEQYF. The CDR3 DNA sequence: TGTGCCAGCCAGCCCGCCTTGGGACAGGGACCCTACGAGCAGTACTTC.

The V gene is TRBV5-6, the J gene TRBJ1-2; D might be TRBD1 (6 bases). Germline V gene data show CDR1 as SGHDT and CDR2 as YYEEEE. Trimming removed 4 bases at V and 7 bases at J, with 14 bases between. CDR3 length equals 13 residues. CDR3 DNA: TGTGCCAGCAGCCAGGGGACCATAACTGGCTACACCTTC. Translated, it gives CASSQGTITGYTF.

The chain links TRBV9 to TRBJ2-3, with 12 bases lining up with TRBD2. CDR1 and CDR2 (germline): SGDLS, YYNGEE. V lost 3 bases, J lost 5 bases, and 7 bases stayed unmatched. CDR3 length: 16 residues. The CDR3 coding sequence is TGTGCCAGCAGCGATCGACTAGCGGGAGTGGGAGATACGCAGTATTTT. Encoded protein: CASSDRLAGVGDTQYF.

The gene calls are TRBV4-1 and TRBJ1-4; D is possibly TRBD1 (5 bases). CDR1 MGHRA and CDR2 YSYEKL come from the germline V gene. This CDR3 is built from 16 residues. V was shortened by 0 bases and J by 1 base, with 9 bases between the two germline ends. In nucleotides, the CDR3 is TGCGCCAGCAGCCAAGATCTCGGGGGAACTAATGAAAAACTGTTTTTT. Amino acids: CASSQDLGGTNEKLFF.